The 6 T cell receptor beta chains reported below all come from one sample, sequenced in a study of shared clonotypes between healthy human individuals. CD45RO-negative cells were positively selected for CCR7, leaving out terminally differentiated effector memory CD45RA+ cells. TCRdb keeps only in-frame clones here, not all; method: immunoSEQ multiplex PCR. The sample holds about 2 million clones, about 94% seen once. The specimen was naive CD8+ T cells sorted from blood. Every receptor here comes from a man between 18 and 35 years old in good health.

A single count supports this clone. The CDR3 DNA reads TGTGCCAGCAGCTTAGATAGCGGATCCGTCGAGCAGTACTTC. This encodes CASSLDSGSVEQYF. The chain recombines TRBV7-6 with TRBJ2-7; possibly TRBD2 for D (6 bases). Germline V CDR1 and CDR2: SGHVS, FNYEAQ. With 1 base removed from V and 6 bases from J, the gap between germline ends came to 13 bases. This CDR3 has 14 residues.

V usage is TRBV9 and J usage is TRBJ2-1, with 11 bases lining up with TRBD2. The CDR3 is 17 residues long. With V trimmed by 1 base and J by 8 bases, 11 bases remained unmatched. Germline CDR1 is SGDLS and CDR2 is YYNGEE. The CDR3 loop is CASSVFSGVAGGDEQFF. Here the CDR3 DNA reads TGTGCCAGCAGCGTATTTTCGGGTGTAGCGGGAGGGGATGAGCAGTTCTTC.

This clone was counted a single time. The chain combines TRBV7-9 with TRBJ2-5; the D gene is possibly TRBD1 (5 bases). The length of the CDR3 is 16 residues. CDR1 and CDR2 (germline): SEHNR, FQNEAQ (reference sequence). V lost 5 bases and J 5 bases, leaving 21 bases between the germline ends. The CDR3, as DNA: TGTGCCAGCAGCGCGACAGTTACTATTCACCCCGAGACCCAGTACTTC. The encoded protein is CASSATVTIHPETQYF.

CDR3 in DNA: TGTGCCAGCAGCGGAGTGGAGGGCGCGGACTATGGCTACACCTTC. The encoded protein is CASSGVEGADYGYTF. V and J are TRBV7-9 and TRBJ1-2, with D unclear. Germline CDR1 SEHNR, CDR2 FQNEAQ (reference sequence). Trimming removed 5 bases at V and 3 bases at J, with 16 bases between. This CDR3 is 15 amino acids long.

In regard to this clone: The same CDR3 arises from other DNA sequences in this sample as well. The J gene is TRBJ1-5, the V gene TRBV6-6; D is unresolved. The V end lost 2 bases, the J end lost 5 bases, and 4 bases lay between the germline ends. The CDR3 length is 12 residues. Germline values: CDR1 MNHNY, CDR2 SVGAGI (reference sequence). CDR3 sequence (DNA): TGTGCCAGCAGTTACAGCGATCAGCCCCAGCATTTT. The encoded protein is CASSYSDQPQHF.

The rearrangement links TRBV7-2 to TRBJ2-2; TRBD1 aligns across 7 bases. V lost 1 base, J lost 1 base, and 9 bases stayed unmatched. This CDR3 comprises 18 residues. The germline V gene encodes CDR1 SGHTA and CDR2 FQGNSA. The CDR3 here is CASSLVAGGEGNTGELFF. Written as DNA, the CDR3 is TGTGCCAGCAGCTTAGTAGCAGGGGGAGAGGGGAACACCGGGGAGCTGTTTTTT.